What follows are 20 T cell receptor beta chains derived from one specimen sequenced in a study of T cells expressing NK-cell markers (dated by TCRdb to about 2020). Receptor libraries were prepared by 5' RACE. This sample was sequenced with an Illumina HiSeq 2000. Each CDR3 protein sequence appears as one entry after TCRdb reprocessed the reads, and no DNA is included. The sample's clone listing holds approximately 150,000 distinct CDR3 sequences. The ten biggest clones cover roughly 18% of the sample. The sequenced material came from blood T cells: a sorted CD56 or NKG2C T cell subset, CD4+ or CD8+ T cells, or bulk PBMC T cells (not recorded which). The receptors here all came from a woman between 18 and 70 years old in good health.

The J gene is TRBJ2-3, the V gene TRBV5-5; TCRdb reports TRBD2, a call that lacks DNA to check it against. CDR3 length: 15 amino acids. Germline CDR1 is SGHKS and CDR2 is YYEKEE (reference sequence). The CDR3 region is CASSSRTPGSVTQYF.

The chain is built from TRBV7-6 and TRBJ2-1; the D call from TCRdb, TRBD1, cannot be confirmed without DNA. The V gene's germline CDR1 is SGHVS and CDR2 FNYEAQ. The CDR3 loop spans 17 amino acids. This chain's CDR3 is CASSLEVPDSTYNEQFF.

The chain uses TRBV5-1 and TRBJ2-1; TCRdb gives TRBD2 as the D gene, but with no DNA this cannot be confirmed. This CDR3 contains 15 residues. Germline values: CDR1 SGHRS, CDR2 YFSETQ. The chain's CDR3 is CASSLPSGIGGEQFF.

V usage is TRBV6-1 and J usage is TRBJ2-7; TCRdb gives TRBD1 as the D gene, but with no DNA this cannot be confirmed. The CDR3 spans 14 residues. The V gene's germline CDR1 is MNHNS and CDR2 SASEGT. The CDR3 sequence is CASGSGQGAWEQYF.

This chain joins TRBV27 and TRBJ2-1; the TRBD2 assignment by TCRdb is unverifiable without DNA. Germline CDR1 MNHEY, CDR2 SMNVEV (reference sequence). The CDR3 sequence is 18 residues long. The CDR3 sequence: CASSERDRGGGSRNEQFF.

CDR3 residues: CASTETGHAYEQYF. The genes are TRBV6-1 and TRBJ2-7; the D call of TRBD1 rests on TCRdb alone, since no DNA is present to check it. Per germline, CDR1 MNHNS and CDR2 SASEGT. There are 14 residues in the CDR3.

The chain is built from TRBV27 and TRBJ1-1; there is no DNA to check the TCRdb D call of TRBD1. The germline V gene encodes CDR1 MNHEY and CDR2 SMNVEV (reference sequence). The CDR3 runs 13 residues. CDR3: CASSSPGNTEAFF.

The J gene is TRBJ1-5, the V gene TRBV5-1; TCRdb calls TRBD1, which cannot be checked without DNA. Germline CDR1 reads SGHRS; CDR2 reads YFSETQ. The CDR3 has 15 residues. CDR3 loop: CASSLTGGASQPQHF.

The V gene is TRBV4-1, the J gene TRBJ2-5; with no DNA, the TCRdb D assignment of TRBD1 cannot be verified. Germline V CDR1 and CDR2: MGHRA, YSYEKL. This CDR3 has 16 residues. This CDR3 is CASRPLGGGYQETQYF.

The V call is TRBV4-2, the J call TRBJ1-2; the TRBD1 assignment by TCRdb is unverifiable without DNA. This CDR3 contains 15 residues. The germline CDR1 and CDR2 sequences are LGHNA and YNFKEQ. The CDR3 loop reads CASSHTGGADYGYTF.

J is TRBJ2-3 and V is TRBV27; there is no DNA to check the TCRdb D call of TRBD2. This CDR3 region has 14 residues. Germline V CDR1 and CDR2: MNHEY, SMNVEV (reference sequence). CDR3 sequence: CASRPSGSTDTQYF.

V is TRBV12-3 or TRBV12-4 and J is TRBJ2-3. The CDR3 length is 17 residues. CDR3 amino acids: CASSLGGGFLLTDTQYF.

The V call is TRBV12-3 or TRBV12-4, the J call TRBJ1-2; the TCRdb D gene call, TRBD1, has no DNA to confirm it. The CDR3 covers 14 residues. CDR3 amino acids: CASRRDSFDYGYTF.

The CDR3 loop reads CASSPHTDTQYF. The chain links TRBV27 to TRBJ2-3. Germline CDR1 MNHEY, CDR2 SMNVEV (reference sequence). This CDR3 contains 12 residues.

The V gene is TRBV12-3 or TRBV12-4, the J gene TRBJ1-1. This CDR3 is built from 15 residues. Here the CDR3 reads CASSFSRTGGTEAFF.

The chain uses TRBV20-1 and TRBJ1-5; TCRdb returns TRBD1, unconfirmable since there is no DNA. This CDR3 spans 13 amino acids. Germline CDR1 reads DFQATT; CDR2 reads SNEGSKA (reference sequence). The chain's CDR3 is CSALGGINQPQHF.

The genes are TRBV10-3 and TRBJ1-4; the D gene TCRdb calls, TRBD1, cannot be checked with no DNA. The CDR3 consists of 15 residues. Germline lookup yields CDR1 ENHRY and CDR2 SYGVKD. The CDR3 reads CAISTEGATNEKLFF.

This chain links TRBV5-1 with TRBJ1-4; TCRdb's D gene call, TRBD1, goes unchecked for lack of DNA. The CDR3 is made up of 14 amino acids. From germline, CDR1 is SGHRS and CDR2 YFSETQ. CDR3 amino acids: CASSKGGAPEKLFF.

V and J are TRBV6-1 and TRBJ2-1; TCRdb designates TRBD1, a call that cannot be tested without DNA. This CDR3 spans 12 amino acids. CDR1 is MNHNS, CDR2 SASEGT, per germline. CDR3 region: CASSEDGGEQFF.

The gene calls are TRBV20-1 and TRBJ2-7; TCRdb lists TRBD2, though no DNA is available to test this call. The CDR3 has 11 amino acids. Per the germline V gene, CDR1 is DFQATT and CDR2 is SNEGSKA (reference sequence). This CDR3 is CSARGGGEQYF.